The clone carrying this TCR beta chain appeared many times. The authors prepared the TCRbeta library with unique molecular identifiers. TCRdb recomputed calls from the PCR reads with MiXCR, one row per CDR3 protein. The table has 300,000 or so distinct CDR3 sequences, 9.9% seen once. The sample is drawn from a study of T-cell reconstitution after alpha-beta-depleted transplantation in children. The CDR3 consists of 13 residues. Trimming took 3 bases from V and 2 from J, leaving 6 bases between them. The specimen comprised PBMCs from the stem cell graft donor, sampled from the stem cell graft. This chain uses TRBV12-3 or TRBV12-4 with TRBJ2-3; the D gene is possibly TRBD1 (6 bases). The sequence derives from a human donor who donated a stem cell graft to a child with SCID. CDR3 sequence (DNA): TGTGCCAGCAGTTTGGGACACACAGATACGCAGTATTTT. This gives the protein CASSLGHTDTQYF.